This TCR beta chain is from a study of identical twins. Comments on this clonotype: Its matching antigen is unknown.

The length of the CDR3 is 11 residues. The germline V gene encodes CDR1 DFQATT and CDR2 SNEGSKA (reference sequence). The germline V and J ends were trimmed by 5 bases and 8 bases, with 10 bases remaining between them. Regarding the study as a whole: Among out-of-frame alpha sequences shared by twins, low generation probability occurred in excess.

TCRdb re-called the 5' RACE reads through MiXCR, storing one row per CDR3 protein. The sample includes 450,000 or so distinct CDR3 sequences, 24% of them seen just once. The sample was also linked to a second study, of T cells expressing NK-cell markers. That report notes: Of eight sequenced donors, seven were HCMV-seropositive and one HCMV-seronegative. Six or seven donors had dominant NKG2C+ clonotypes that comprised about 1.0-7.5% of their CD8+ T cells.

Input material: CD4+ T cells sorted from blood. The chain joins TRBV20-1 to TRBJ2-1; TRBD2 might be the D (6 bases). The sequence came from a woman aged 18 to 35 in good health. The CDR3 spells CSAATSDEQFF. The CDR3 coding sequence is TGCAGTGCTGCGACTAGTGATGAGCAGTTCTTC.